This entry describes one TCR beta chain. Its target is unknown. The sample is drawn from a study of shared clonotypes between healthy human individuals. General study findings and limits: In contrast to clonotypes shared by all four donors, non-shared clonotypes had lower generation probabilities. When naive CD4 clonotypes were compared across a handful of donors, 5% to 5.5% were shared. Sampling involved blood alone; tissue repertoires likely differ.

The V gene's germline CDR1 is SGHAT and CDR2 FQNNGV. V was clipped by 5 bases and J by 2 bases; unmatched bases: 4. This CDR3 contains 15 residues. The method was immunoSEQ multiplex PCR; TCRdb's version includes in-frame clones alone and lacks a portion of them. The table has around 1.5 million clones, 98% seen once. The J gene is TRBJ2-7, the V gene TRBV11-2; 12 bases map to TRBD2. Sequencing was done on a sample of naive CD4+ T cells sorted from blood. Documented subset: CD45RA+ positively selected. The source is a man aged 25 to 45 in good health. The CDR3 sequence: CASSPGLAGPYEQYF. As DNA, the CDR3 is TGTGCCAGCAGCCCAGGACTAGCGGGACCCTACGAGCAGTACTTC.